This TCR beta chain was obtained from a study of technical replicates of blood from four donors. Clones were sequenced by immunoSEQ multiplex PCR, and TCRdb holds only the in-frame ones, with some missing. This sample has tens of thousands of clones, with roughly 94% found just once. V lost 6 bases and J lost 3; bases outside the gene matches: 13. From germline, CDR1 is LNHDA and CDR2 SQIVND (reference sequence). The CDR3 is 16 amino acids. Source material: T cells isolated from PBMCs. This chain uses TRBV19 with TRBJ2-5, with TRBD2 matching 7 bases. This TCR came from a human donor in good health. CDR3 sequence (DNA): TGTGCCAGTAGGACCTCCGGTAGCGGGCCAGAAGAGACCCAGTACTTC. Translation: CASRTSGSGPEETQYF. The variable domain in full, completed from reference TRBV19 and TRBJ2-5, reads DGGITQSPKYLFRKEGQNVTLSCEQNLNHDAMYWYRQDPGQGLRLIYYSQIVNDFQKGDIAEGYSVSREKKESFPLTVTSAQKNPTAFYLCASRTSGSGPEETQYFGPGTRLLVL.